Shown below are 14 T cell receptor beta chains from a single sample sequenced in a study of T cells in localized non-small cell lung cancer. Assay used: immunoSEQ multiplex PCR; TCRdb lists only in-frame clones, some missing. Of 130,000 or so clones listed, roughly 90% are singletons. This material consisted of peripheral blood, taken before any cancer treatment. The receptor source for this set is a female donor of 60 years or more with stage I lung adenocarcinoma.

This chain connects TRBV5-1 to TRBJ1-3; D possibly corresponds to TRBD1 (6 bases). Germline CDR1 and CDR2: SGHRS and YFSETQ. V was shortened by 2 bases and J by 1 base, with 7 bases between the two germline ends. The CDR3 length is 14 residues. In DNA form, the CDR3 reads TGCGCCAGCAGCTTTGGACAGTCTGGAAACACCATATATTTT. Protein product: CASSFGQSGNTIYF.

This clone was detected only once. The rearrangement joins TRBV9 to TRBJ2-5; D unclear. This CDR3 has 12 residues. In germline, CDR1 is SGDLS, CDR2 YYNGEE. V lost 0 bases and J 1 base, leaving 1 base between the germline ends. Here the CDR3 DNA reads TGTGCCAGCAGCGTAGGCCAAGAGACCCAGTACTTC. It codes for CASSVGQETQYF. The entire variable domain, with the rest obtained from reference TRBV9 and TRBJ2-5, is as follows: DSGVTQTPKHLITATGQRVTLRCSPRSGDLSVYWYQQSLDQGLQFLIQYYNGEERAKGNILERFSAQQFPDLHSELNLSSLELGDSALYFCASSVGQETQYFGPGTRLLVL.

The chain has TRBV5-5 and TRBJ2-3; 7 bases agree with TRBD2. The CDR3 has 16 amino acids. CDR1 SGHKS and CDR2 YYEKEE come from the germline V gene (reference sequence). V lost 0 bases to trimming and J lost 4 bases; unmatched junction nucleotides: 8. CDR3 protein: CASSLGQRDVSDTQYF. The DNA of the CDR3 is TGTGCCAGCAGCTTGGGTCAGCGGGACGTCTCAGATACGCAGTATTTT. The variable domain in full, with the rest retrieved from reference TRBV5-5 and TRBJ2-3, is DAGVTQSPTHLIKTRGQQVTLRCSPISGHKSVSWYQQVLGQGPQFIFQYYEKEERGRGNFPDRFSARQFPNYSSELNVNALLLGDSALYLCASSLGQRDVSDTQYFGPGTRLTVL.

This clone has a single count. This chain connects TRBV28 to TRBJ2-7, with 8 bases lining up with TRBD1. Per the germline V gene, CDR1 is MDHEN and CDR2 is SYDVKM. The CDR3 has 13 amino acids. The ends lost 3 bases at V and 7 bases at J; junction bases unmatched: 5. CDR3 sequence: CASSLRTGWEQYF. The CDR3 DNA reads as TGTGCCAGCAGTTTGCGGACAGGGTGGGAGCAGTACTTC.

This clone was detected only once. The chain has TRBV30 and TRBJ2-1; TRBD2 aligns across 7 bases. The CDR3 is 15 amino acids. Per germline, CDR1 GTSNPN and CDR2 SVGIG (reference sequence). J lost 2 bases, V lost 6 bases, and 10 bases had no gene match. DNA for the CDR3: TGTGCCTGCAAAACGAGCGGGACGACCTACAATGAGCAGTTCTTC. This translates into CACKTSGTTYNEQFF. Filled out from reference TRBV30 and TRBJ2-1, the complete variable domain reads SQTIHQWPATLVQPVGSPLSLECTVEGTSNPNLYWYRQAAGRGLQLLFYSVGIGQISSEVPQNLSASRPQDRQFILSSKKLLLSDSGFYLCACKTSGTTYNEQFFGPGTRLTVL.

The genes are TRBV2 and TRBJ2-7; 8 bases match TRBD2. CDR3 length: 17 residues. Unmatched junction bases numbered 18, after V lost 6 bases and J lost 5 bases. Germline-derived CDR1 and CDR2 are SNHLY and FYNNEI. Here the CDR3 DNA reads TGTGCCAGCAGGCCGGGACTGTGGAGTAGCGGGACAAACGAGCAGTACTTC. Residues: CASRPGLWSSGTNEQYF. The complete variable domain, with remaining parts taken from reference TRBV2 and TRBJ2-7, reads EPEVTQTPSHQVTQMGQEVILRCVPISNHLYFYWYRQILGQKVEFLVSFYNNEISEKSEIFDDQFSVERPDGSNFTLKIRSTKLEDSAMYFCASRPGLWSSGTNEQYFGPGTRLTVT.

This clone has only one observation. This chain joins TRBV5-1 and TRBJ1-4, with 7 bases fitting TRBD1. The V gene end was trimmed by 2 bases and the J gene end by 5 bases; junction bases not matched to a gene: 3. The length of the CDR3 is 14 residues. Germline CDR1 SGHRS, CDR2 YFSETQ. The CDR3 region has the DNA TGCGCCAGCAGCTTCGGGACAGTGAATGAAAAACTGTTTTTT. This translates into CASSFGTVNEKLFF.

The rearrangement uses TRBV15 and TRBJ2-1, with TRBD1 identical over 9 bases. CDR1 is LNHNV and CDR2 is YYDKDF in the germline V gene (reference sequence). The V segment lost 5 bases and the J segment 9 bases; nucleotides outside the gene matches: 14. The CDR3 has 16 amino acids. The CDR3 is CATSVSRGTGTGEQFF. The CDR3 DNA reads TGTGCCACCAGCGTTTCCCGGGGGACAGGGACCGGTGAGCAGTTCTTC. Variable domain in full (rest from reference TRBV15 and TRBJ2-1): DAMVIQNPRYQVTQFGKPVTLSCSQTLNHNVMYWYQQKSSQAPKLLFHYYDKDFNNEADTPDNFQSRRPNTSFCFLDIRSPGLGDTAMYLCATSVSRGTGTGEQFFGPGTRLTVL.

The genes are TRBV7-2 and TRBJ1-5; a weak D match, TRBD1 (5 bases). The CDR3 length is 15 residues. CDR1 SGHTA and CDR2 FQGNSA come from the germline V gene. V gave up 1 base and J gave up 2 bases, with 9 bases separating them. The CDR3 sequence: CASSLDPGGNQPQHF. The CDR3 region has the DNA TGTGCCAGCAGCTTAGATCCGGGGGGCAATCAGCCCCAGCATTTT.

CDR3 protein: CATGTSGLEQYF. The CDR3 nucleotides read TGTGCCACCGGGACTAGCGGGCTGGAGCAGTACTTC. V usage is TRBV6-1 and J usage is TRBJ2-7; TRBD2 matches at 12 bases. Germline lookup yields CDR1 MNHNS and CDR2 SASEGT. V lost 10 bases to trimming and J lost 7 bases; unmatched junction nucleotides: 5. This CDR3 is 12 amino acids long.

V and J are TRBV6-4 and TRBJ2-1; D remains ambiguous. CDR3 size: 13 residues. V lost 6 bases, J lost 6 bases, and 12 bases lay in between. Germline CDR1 and CDR2: MRHNA and SNTAGT. The CDR3 spells CASSRRAGNEQFF. The CDR3 DNA reads TGTGCCAGCAGCCGAAGAGCTGGCAATGAGCAGTTCTTC.

The chain links TRBV21-1 to TRBJ2-2; TRBD1, the D gene given by the table, was not confirmed from the DNA. TRBV21-1 constitutes a pseudogene. The CDR3 runs to 15 residues. CDR3 region: CASSSGGRGGGELFF. The CDR3 nucleotides are TGTGCCAGCAGCTCAGGGGGTCGGGGAGGCGGGGAGCTGTTTTTT.

The J gene is TRBJ1-6, the V gene TRBV19, with TRBD1 matching over 8 bases. The CDR3 consists of 13 residues. Germline V lookup: CDR1 LNHDA, CDR2 SQIVND (reference sequence). The CDR3 region has the DNA TGTGCGAACAAGGACAGGGACGATTCACCCCTCCACTTT. It yields the protein CANKDRDDSPLHF.

This CDR3 reads CASSGISGFTYEQYF. The DNA for the CDR3 is TGTGCCAGCAGCGGAATTAGCGGGTTCACCTACGAGCAGTACTTC. The gene calls are TRBV9 and TRBJ2-7, with 7 nucleotides matching TRBD2. CDR1 SGDLS and CDR2 YYNGEE come from the germline V gene. V dropped 3 bases and J dropped 2; count of bases not matched to a gene: 8. The CDR3 is 15 residues long.